The 24 T cell receptor beta chains below were found in one sample sequenced in a study of cytomegalovirus exposure and HLA in healthy donors. Amplification used 60 Vbeta primers and 13 Jbeta primers. Some clones are missing from TCRdb's copy, which holds only in-frame ones; the method was immunoSEQ multiplex PCR. This sample has fewer than 250,000 clones; 65% to 80% occur once, and the top ten carry approximately 1.1%. Source material: PBMCs. These receptors came from a woman aged 40 to 50 in good health and CMV-seronegative.

This clone was picked up a small number of times. The rearrangement uses TRBV2 and TRBJ1-5; 8 positions agree with TRBD1. There are 15 residues in the CDR3. The V and J ends lost 4 bases and 2 bases, in that order; junction bases with no gene match: 4. The germline gives CDR1 SNHLY, CDR2 FYNNEI. Here the CDR3 DNA reads TGTGCCAGCAGTGGGCAGGGGGCTGGCAATCAGCCCCAGCATTTT. Protein product: CASSGQGAGNQPQHF.

The chain combines TRBV27 with TRBJ1-1; a possible D gene is TRBD1 (5 bases). Germline V lookup: CDR1 MNHEY, CDR2 SMNVEV (reference sequence). This CDR3 contains 15 residues. The germline V and J ends were trimmed by 0 bases and 1 base, with 9 bases remaining between them. The CDR3 region has the DNA TGTGCCAGCAGTTTATCATCCCAGGGGAACACTGAAGCTTTCTTT. It is translated as CASSLSSQGNTEAFF.

The chain is built from TRBV5-1 and TRBJ2-1, with TRBD2 as a possible D gene (5 bases). The length of the CDR3 is 14 residues. Per germline, CDR1 SGHRS and CDR2 YFSETQ. V gave up 3 bases and J gave up 6 bases, with 13 bases separating them. CDR3 sequence: CASSSSGLVNEQFF. The CDR3 nucleotides are TGCGCCAGCAGCTCCTCGGGGTTGGTCAATGAGCAGTTCTTC.

This chain uses TRBV5-1 with TRBJ1-3, with TRBD1 as a possible D gene (6 bases). Trimming took off 4 bases at V and 1 base at J, with 15 bases between the two ends. In germline, CDR1 is SGHRS, CDR2 YFSETQ. The CDR3 contains 16 residues. The CDR3 reads CASSPTQQGSGNTIYF. The CDR3 nucleotides read TGCGCCAGCAGCCCGACCCAACAGGGATCTGGAAACACCATATATTTT.

This chain links TRBV18 with TRBJ1-1; no clear D gene. The CDR3 runs to 14 residues. Trimming removed 4 bases at V and 1 base at J, with 10 bases between. Germline CDR1 is KGHSH and CDR2 is LQKENI. CDR3 protein: CASSLTGGNTEAFF. The CDR3 region has the DNA TGTGCCAGCTCACTGACTGGAGGGAACACTGAAGCTTTCTTT.

The chain couples TRBV7-2 to TRBJ1-1; 7 positions agree with TRBD1. Germline CDR1 SGHTA, CDR2 FQGNSA. V was clipped by 3 bases and J by 1 base; unmatched bases: 2. The CDR3 sequence is 14 residues long. CDR3 in DNA: TGTGCCAGCAGCTTGACAGGGCCGAACACTGAAGCTTTCTTT. Translated, it gives CASSLTGPNTEAFF. The full variable domain, its missing parts supplied by reference TRBV7-2 and TRBJ1-1, is GAGVSQSPSNKVTEKGKDVELRCDPISGHTALYWYRQSLGQGLEFLIYFQGNSAPDKSGLPSDRFSAERTGGSVSTLTIQRTQQEDSAVYLCASSLTGPNTEAFFGQGTRLTVV.

The CDR3 DNA is TGTGCCAGCAGCAAGGGACAGGGCACTCAGCCCCAGCATTTT. Its protein is CASSKGQGTQPQHF. V and J are TRBV7-6 and TRBJ1-5; 9 bases match TRBD1. V lost 5 bases, J lost 6 bases, and 5 bases stayed unmatched. The CDR3 consists of 14 residues. Germline CDR1 SGHVS, CDR2 FNYEAQ.

V is TRBV11-3 and J is TRBJ2-5, with 10 bases identical to TRBD2. CDR3 length: 14 amino acids. Germline V lookup: CDR1 SGHNT, CDR2 YENEEA. With V trimmed by 6 bases and J by 5 bases, 6 bases remained unmatched. In DNA form, the CDR3 reads TGTGCCAGCAGACTAGCGGGAAATAAGGAGACCCAGTACTTC. Translated, it gives CASRLAGNKETQYF.

The chain is built from TRBV6-5 and TRBJ2-3, with 8 bases aligning to TRBD2. V lost 5 bases and J lost 5; bases outside the gene matches: 3. This CDR3 has 13 amino acids. Germline V lookup: CDR1 MNHEY, CDR2 SVGAGI. The DNA of the CDR3 is TGTGCCAGCAGTAGCGGGAGTCGAGATACGCAGTATTTT. Protein sequence: CASSSGSRDTQYF.

The chain recombines TRBV5-4 with TRBJ1-3; 8 bases match TRBD1. Unmatched junction bases numbered 10, after V lost 4 bases and J lost 4 bases. Germline assignment: CDR1 SGHNT and CDR2 YYREEE (reference sequence). The CDR3 consists of 16 residues. CDR3 sequence (DNA): TGTGCCAGCAGCGTATCCCCCGGACAGGGAGGAAACACCATATATTTT. Its protein is CASSVSPGQGGNTIYF.

The chain links TRBV7-8 to TRBJ1-5, with 7 bases lining up with TRBD1. Per the germline V gene, CDR1 is SGHVS and CDR2 is FQNEAQ. The CDR3 consists of 16 residues. J gave up 1 base and V 5 bases, and 8 bases lay outside the gene matches. Written as DNA, the CDR3 is TGTGCCAGCAGCATTAGTAGGGGGCGAAGCAATCAGCCCCAGCATTTT. It specifies CASSISRGRSNQPQHF.

V and J are TRBV7-2 and TRBJ2-1; a possible D gene is TRBD1 (6 bases). V was cut by 2 bases and J by 1 base, with 15 bases left in between. The CDR3 runs to 17 residues. Germline assignment: CDR1 SGHTA and CDR2 FQGNSA. The CDR3 spells CASSLRGWASSYNEQFF. The CDR3 DNA is TGTGCCAGCAGCTTAAGGGGGTGGGCCAGTTCCTACAATGAGCAGTTCTTC.

This clone came up a few times. This chain joins TRBV6-1 and TRBJ1-4, with D perhaps TRBD1 (5 bases). Germline V gives CDR1 MNHNS, CDR2 SASEGT. The V gene lost 4 bases and the J gene lost 7 bases, with 22 bases spanning the gap. This CDR3 is built from 17 residues. CDR3 bases: TGTGCCAGCAGTGTTAGTAGGTACGGGGGACGGAGTGAAAAACTGTTTTTT. It yields the protein CASSVSRYGGRSEKLFF.

The V gene is TRBV11-2, the J gene TRBJ2-2; TRBD2 might be the D (5 bases). This CDR3 has 14 residues. Germline V gives CDR1 SGHAT, CDR2 FQNNGV. V shed 5 bases and J shed 7 bases, with 14 bases lying between them. The CDR3 coding sequence is TGTGCCAGCAGCCCACTAGGGATCGACGGGGAGCTGTTTTTT. Its protein is CASSPLGIDGELFF.

The gene calls are TRBV30 and TRBJ1-6; 9 nucleotides align to TRBD1. The CDR3 totals 13 residues. The ends lost 3 bases at V and 11 bases at J; junction bases unmatched: 5. Germline loops: CDR1 GTSNPN, CDR2 SVGIG (reference sequence). CDR3 coding DNA: TGTGCCTGGAGGGGACAGGGTACGGCACCCCTCCACTTT. Amino acids: CAWRGQGTAPLHF.

Details on this clone: Other DNA sequences within the sample encode an identical CDR3. Written as DNA, the CDR3 is TGCGCCAGCAGCCAAAATAATAATTCACCCCTCCACTTT. It codes for CASSQNNNSPLHF. The V gene is TRBV4-3, the J gene TRBJ1-6, with unresolved D. The CDR3 spans 13 residues. The V and J ends lost 2 bases and 5 bases respectively, with 4 bases between them. The V gene's germline CDR1 is LGHNA and CDR2 YSLEER.

The chain has TRBV7-9 and TRBJ2-2; TRBD2 aligns across 8 bases. This CDR3 region has 15 residues. V dropped 0 bases and J dropped 5; count of bases not matched to a gene: 2. Germline V lookup: CDR1 SEHNR, CDR2 FQNEAQ (reference sequence). The CDR3 sequence: CASSLATSGTGELFF. The CDR3 DNA reads as TGTGCCAGCAGCTTAGCAACTAGCGGAACCGGGGAGCTGTTTTTT.

The chain couples TRBV19 to TRBJ2-1, with 10 bases matching TRBD1. CDR1 LNHDA and CDR2 SQIVND come from the germline V gene (reference sequence). The V segment lost 4 bases and the J segment 6 bases; nucleotides outside the gene matches: 0. This CDR3 is 13 amino acids long. The CDR3 nucleotides read TGTGCCAGTAGTAGGGACAGGGGCAATGAGCAGTTCTTC. It yields the protein CASSRDRGNEQFF. The whole variable domain, remainder taken from reference TRBV19 and TRBJ2-1, is DGGITQSPKYLFRKEGQNVTLSCEQNLNHDAMYWYRQDPGQGLRLIYYSQIVNDFQKGDIAEGYSVSREKKESFPLTVTSAQKNPTAFYLCASSRDRGNEQFFGPGTRLTVL.

V and J are TRBV2 and TRBJ2-2; D is uncertain. Germline CDR1 SNHLY, CDR2 FYNNEI. The CDR3 is 15 residues long. The V end lost 1 base, the J end lost 0 bases, and 6 bases lay between the germline ends. The DNA for the CDR3 is TGTGCCAGCAGTGAAGGGCAAGCGAACACCGGGGAGCTGTTTTTT. Amino acids: CASSEGQANTGELFF.

This clone was seen once. V gene TRBV19 combines with J gene TRBJ2-3; 15 bases align to TRBD2. Germline V CDR1 and CDR2: LNHDA, SQIVND (reference sequence). The CDR3 is 17 residues long. The trim removed 5 bases at V and 5 bases at J, leaving 8 bases unmatched. The CDR3 protein is CASSVGLAGGFGDTQYF. The CDR3 DNA sequence: TGTGCCAGTAGTGTCGGACTAGCGGGAGGGTTCGGAGATACGCAGTATTTT.

This clone was detected only a few times. The CDR3 sequence: CASRGGRGVYGYTF. The DNA of the CDR3 is TGTGCCAGTAGAGGGGGCAGGGGGGTCTATGGCTACACCTTC. The chain has TRBV19 and TRBJ1-2; 7 bases are shared with TRBD1. V shed 6 bases and J 4 bases; nucleotides not matched to a gene: 8. The germline CDR1 and CDR2 sequences are LNHDA and SQIVND (reference sequence). The CDR3 has 14 amino acids. Looking up the rest from reference TRBV19 and TRBJ1-2 gives the full variable domain: DGGITQSPKYLFRKEGQNVTLSCEQNLNHDAMYWYRQDPGQGLRLIYYSQIVNDFQKGDIAEGYSVSREKKESFPLTVTSAQKNPTAFYLCASRGGRGVYGYTFGSGTRLTVV.

This clone was picked up a small number of times. The same CDR3 is also encoded by other DNA sequences in this sample. The genes are TRBV30 and TRBJ2-3; possible D gene TRBD1, 6 bases. Trimming removed 0 bases at V and 1 base at J, with 8 bases between. The CDR3 is 14 residues long. The germline CDR1 and CDR2 sequences are GTSNPN and SVGIG (reference sequence). The CDR3 region is CAWSVQGGTDTQYF. The CDR3 bases are TGTGCCTGGAGTGTACAGGGCGGCACAGATACGCAGTATTTT.

The chain's CDR3 is CASGLSRTAQETQYF. In DNA form, the CDR3 reads TGTGCTAGTGGTTTGTCACGGACAGCCCAAGAGACCCAGTACTTC. This sequence joins TRBV12-5 and TRBJ2-5; maybe TRBD1 (6 bases). Germline values: CDR1 LGHNT, CDR2 FRNRAP. The CDR3 contains 15 residues. V was pared by 2 bases and J by 1 base, with 11 bases between.

The chain couples TRBV5-4 to TRBJ1-1; D is uncertain. Trimming stripped 0 bases from V and 5 bases from J, with 8 bases between. Germline CDR1 reads SGHNT; CDR2 reads YYREEE (reference sequence). The CDR3 is 13 amino acids. The CDR3 spells CASSLATETEAFF. CDR3 bases: TGTGCCAGCAGCTTGGCGACGGAGACTGAAGCTTTCTTT.